The 28 T cell receptor beta chains below were found in one sample sequenced in a study of T-cell reconstitution after alpha-beta-depleted transplantation in children. A TCRbeta library incorporating unique molecular identifiers was prepared. A single record per CDR3 protein comes from TCRdb applying MiXCR to the PCR reads. The data contain around 300,000 distinct CDR3 sequences, around a tenth of them singletons. The input for sequencing was PBMCs, taken before TCRalphabeta/CD19-depleted stem cell transplant. The origin of the receptors is a boy younger than two with acute myeloid leukemia, due to receive a stem cell transplant.

This clonotype was seen repeatedly, ten times or more. The chain carries TRBV12-3 or TRBV12-4 and TRBJ2-1; 7 nucleotides match TRBD1. The CDR3 totals 14 residues. After removal of 4 bases from V and 6 bases from J, the junction contained 6 bases not matched to a gene. CDR3 region: CASSWRQGGNEQFF. The CDR3 DNA is TGTGCCAGCAGTTGGAGACAGGGTGGCAATGAGCAGTTCTTC.

This chain uses TRBV10-3 with TRBJ1-5; 9 nucleotides align to TRBD1. J lost 7 bases, V lost 3 bases, and 4 bases had no gene match. CDR1 and CDR2 (germline): ENHRY, SYGVKD. This CDR3 comprises 14 residues. For the CDR3, the DNA is TGTGCCATCAGTGACCGGACAGGGGCGCAGCCCCAGCATTTT. It translates to CAISDRTGAQPQHF.

This clonotype was picked up a small number of times. This chain joins TRBV12-3 or TRBV12-4 and TRBJ1-2; 8 nucleotides match TRBD1. CDR3 length: 13 amino acids. J gave up 8 bases and V 6 bases, and 8 bases lay outside the gene matches. The CDR3 nucleotides read TGTGCCAGCAGAGGGACAGGTCGGTCGGGCTACACCTTC. As protein: CASRGTGRSGYTF.

This clonotype came up a few times. V is TRBV7-9 and J is TRBJ2-2; possible D gene TRBD2, 5 bases. From germline, CDR1 is SEHNR and CDR2 FQNEAQ (reference sequence). This CDR3 is 11 amino acids long. The CDR3 DNA follows: TGTCTGGAGGATAACACCGGGGAGCTGTTTTTT. Encoded protein: CLEDNTGELFF.

This clonotype was observed at least ten times. J is TRBJ2-7 and V is TRBV24-1; 8 nucleotides match TRBD1. Trimming took 3 bases from V and 0 from J; bases not matched to a gene: 3. Germline V gene lookup returns CDR1 KGHDR and CDR2 SFDVKD. There are 15 residues in the CDR3. The CDR3 nucleotides read TGTGCCACCAGTGATCCCGGGACAGGCTCCTACGAGCAGTACTTC. Amino acids: CATSDPGTGSYEQYF.

This clonotype was found many times. The gene calls are TRBV20-1 and TRBJ1-5; D is unresolved. The CDR3 has 15 amino acids. Germline CDR1 DFQATT, CDR2 SNEGSKA (reference sequence). Trimming took 2 bases from V and 1 from J, leaving 12 bases between them. CDR3 in DNA: TGCAGTGCTAGAAGTAGGGTCGCCAGCAATCAGCCCCAGCATTTT. Its translation: CSARSRVASNQPQHF.

There are many counts of this clonotype. V usage is TRBV12-3 or TRBV12-4 and J usage is TRBJ1-5; D unclear. CDR3 length: 14 amino acids. Trimming shortened V by 7 bases and J by 1 base, and 11 bases separated the two germline ends. The chain's CDR3 is CASTPGRSNQPQHF. The CDR3 DNA sequence: TGTGCCAGCACCCCCGGGAGGAGCAATCAGCCCCAGCATTTT.

This clonotype was seen at least ten times. The V and J genes are TRBV18 and TRBJ2-3; TRBD1 is a possible D gene (6 bases). V was clipped by 6 bases and J by 0 bases, with 13 bases between them. The CDR3 totals 15 residues. Germline V lookup: CDR1 KGHSH, CDR2 LQKENI. CDR3 nucleotide sequence: TGTGCCAGCTCCCGTCGGGACACGAGCACAGATACGCAGTATTTT. Protein sequence: CASSRRDTSTDTQYF.

This clonotype was counted at least ten times. Likely a read error: the CDR3 ends without its conserved phenylalanine or tryptophan. The DNA is omitted, as the CDR3 cannot be located on it reliably, and the CDR3 follows TCRdb's listing. This chain uses TRBV4-1 with TRBJ2-1; the table's D gene call, TRBD2, was not cross checked with the DNA. The germline CDR1 and CDR2 sequences are MGHRA and YSYEKL. Both ends counted, the CDR3 spans 12 residues. This chain's CDR3 is CASSQPRLQGPY.

This clonotype was observed at least ten times. V is TRBV12-3 or TRBV12-4 and J is TRBJ2-1, with 8 bases lining up with TRBD2. Trimming cost V 5 bases and J 6 bases; bases outside gene matches: 9. This CDR3 comprises 15 residues. CDR3 in DNA: TGTGCCAGCAGTCTCCGCCGGGAGGGTCGCAATGAGCAGTTCTTC. It codes for CASSLRREGRNEQFF.

At least ten counts were recorded for this clonotype. The V and J genes are TRBV29-1 and TRBJ2-2; D gene ambiguous. CDR1 SQVTM and CDR2 ANQGSEA come from the germline V gene. Trimming took 7 bases from V and 4 from J, leaving 7 bases between them. CDR3 length: 11 residues. DNA of the CDR3: TGCAGCGGCGGTCGCACCGGGGAGCTGTTTTTT. It specifies CSGGRTGELFF.

For this clonotype: Possible read error: a much larger clone is one base away. The chain employs TRBV29-1 and TRBJ1-2, with 10 bases matching TRBD1. Germline assignment: CDR1 SQVTM and CDR2 ANQGSEA. The CDR3 covers 16 residues. CDR3 DNA: TGCAGCGTTGATAAGGGGACAGGGGCTTCCTTTTATGGCTGCACCTTC. It is translated as CSVDKGTGASFYGCTF. The variable domain in full, with the rest retrieved from reference TRBV29-1 and TRBJ1-2, is SAVISQKPSRDICQRGTSLTIQCQVDSQVTMMFWYRQQPGQSLTLIATANQGSEATYESGFVIDKFPISRPNLTFSTLTVSNMSPEDSSIYLCSVDKGTGASFYGCTFGSGTRLTVV.

This clonotype was detected many times. The CDR3 sequence: CASSARLGKKTEAFF. The DNA for the CDR3 is TGCGCCAGCAGTGCCCGACTCGGGAAAAAGACTGAAGCTTTCTTT. This chain uses TRBV10-2 with TRBJ1-1; D unresolved. V was clipped by 4 bases and J by 5 bases, with 17 bases between them. Germline CDR1 is WSHSY and CDR2 is SAAADI. CDR3 size: 15 residues.

This clonotype was picked up many times. The chain uses TRBV7-9 and TRBJ2-2, with 7 bases matching TRBD2. The trim removed 3 bases at V and 0 bases at J, leaving 7 bases unmatched. The CDR3 has 17 amino acids. The germline V gene encodes CDR1 SEHNR and CDR2 FQNEAQ (reference sequence). CDR3 bases: TGTGCCAGCAGCTTCTCCGGGACTATTGCGAACACCGGGGAGCTGTTTTTT. Protein: CASSFSGTIANTGELFF.

Ten or more counts support this clonotype. The chain joins TRBV15 to TRBJ2-3, with TRBD1 identical over 8 bases. The length of the CDR3 is 15 residues. The trim removed 1 base at V and 4 bases at J, leaving 4 bases unmatched. Per the germline V gene, CDR1 is LNHNV and CDR2 is YYDKDF (reference sequence). The CDR3 spells CATSRVQGAADTQYF. As DNA, the CDR3 is TGTGCCACCAGCAGAGTTCAGGGGGCGGCAGATACGCAGTATTTT.

This clonotype was counted ten times or more. The chain couples TRBV28 to TRBJ2-5; D might be TRBD1 (6 bases). Germline V lookup: CDR1 MDHEN, CDR2 SYDVKM. Trimming removed 7 bases at V and 4 bases at J, with 16 bases between. This CDR3 has 14 residues. The CDR3 reads CASKAQGRGETQYF. The DNA for the CDR3 is TGTGCCAGCAAGGCCCAGGGGCGCGGAGAGACCCAGTACTTC.

Ten or more counts support this clonotype. The chain is built from TRBV12-3 or TRBV12-4 and TRBJ1-1; no clear D. Trimming removed 6 bases at V and 6 bases at J, with 17 bases between. This CDR3 contains 14 residues. This chain's CDR3 is CASSLMDRHPEAFF. DNA of the CDR3: TGTGCCAGCAGCCTTATGGACCGACACCCTGAAGCTTTCTTT.

V gene TRBV19 combines with J gene TRBJ2-3; either TRBD1 or TRBD2 may fit D (5 bases each). The length of the CDR3 is 17 residues. In germline, CDR1 is LNHDA, CDR2 SQIVND (reference sequence). Trimming took 4 bases from V and 2 from J, leaving 19 bases between them. The CDR3 reads CASSKPFVPGATDTQYF. The DNA for the CDR3 is TGTGCCAGTAGTAAGCCCTTCGTCCCCGGGGCCACAGATACGCAGTATTTT.

This clonotype was seen ten or more times. This CDR3 is CASSFLVLHEQYF. CDR3 nucleotide sequence: TGTGCCAGCAGCTTTCTAGTGCTGCACGAGCAGTACTTC. V is TRBV7-9 and J is TRBJ2-7; D is ambiguous. The V gene lost 3 bases and the J gene lost 5 bases, with 11 bases spanning the gap. This CDR3 has 13 amino acids. From germline, CDR1 is SEHNR and CDR2 FQNEAQ (reference sequence). The full variable domain, completed using reference TRBV7-9 and TRBJ2-7, is DTGVSQNPRHKITKRGQNVTFRCDPISEHNRLYWYRQTLGQGPEFLTYFQNEAQLEKSRLLSDRFSAERPKGSFSTLEIQRTEQGDSAMYLCASSFLVLHEQYFGPGTRLTVT.

To note about this clonotype: A read error may be the cause here, since a much bigger clone is one base away. The rearrangement uses TRBV28 and TRBJ2-7, with TRBD1 as a possible D gene (6 bases). In germline, CDR1 is MDHEN, CDR2 SYDVKM. The CDR3 loop spans 14 amino acids. The V end lost 3 bases, the J end lost 5 bases, and 14 bases lay between the germline ends. The CDR3 protein is CASSLSGVADEQYF. As DNA, the CDR3 is TGTGCCAGCAGTTTGTCAGGGGTGGCGGACGAGCAGTACTTC.

The rearrangement joins TRBV29-1 to TRBJ1-2; 8 nucleotides agree with TRBD1. The CDR3 is 14 residues long. CDR1 is SQVTM and CDR2 is ANQGSEA in the germline V gene. V trimming: 4 bases; J trimming: 2 bases; junction bases outside the gene matches: 6. The CDR3 reads CSVARTGFNYGYTF. In nucleotides, the CDR3 is TGCAGCGTTGCACGGACAGGGTTCAACTATGGCTACACCTTC.

This clonotype was detected ten times or more. The chain recombines TRBV28 with TRBJ1-1; a possible D gene is TRBD1 (6 bases). The germline V and J ends were trimmed by 1 base and 6 bases, with 12 bases remaining between them. This CDR3 spans 14 amino acids. Germline CDR1 and CDR2: MDHEN and SYDVKM. The CDR3 here is CASSLSGGAAEAFF. Written as DNA, the CDR3 is TGTGCCAGCAGTTTATCTGGGGGCGCAGCTGAAGCTTTCTTT.

This chain joins TRBV11-2 and TRBJ1-2; TRBD1 is a possible D gene (5 bases). The germline V gene has CDR1 SGHAT and CDR2 FQNNGV. This CDR3 region has 15 residues. V gave up 5 bases and J gave up 4 bases, with 17 bases separating them. The DNA for the CDR3 is TGTGCCAGCAGCCTAGTAGACAGCCGGTCCTATGGCTACACCTTC. It specifies CASSLVDSRSYGYTF.

This clonotype was seen at least ten times. The V call is TRBV7-2, the J call TRBJ2-2, with 11 bases identical to TRBD1. Unmatched junction bases numbered 6, after V lost 5 bases and J lost 7 bases. The CDR3 extends over 15 amino acids. Germline CDR1 is SGHTA and CDR2 is FQGNSA. The CDR3 region is CASSPRTGGSGELFF. The CDR3 DNA sequence: TGTGCCAGCAGCCCCCGGACAGGGGGCAGCGGGGAGCTGTTTTTT.

Turning to this clonotype: A much larger clone lies one base from this, so it may be a read error. The gene calls are TRBV11-1 and TRBJ1-1; a possible D gene is TRBD1 (6 bases). Trimming stripped 1 base from V and 6 bases from J, with 12 bases between. The CDR3 is 14 amino acids. Germline V gene sequence: CDR1 SGHAT, CDR2 FQDESV (reference sequence). The CDR3 DNA follows: TGTGCCAGCAGCTTAGGAACAGGGACCGCTGAAGCTTTCTTT. The encoded protein is CASSLGTGTAEAFF.

This clonotype appeared a single time. At one of its ends the junction is not consistent with the germline gene, which may arise from a read error. The J gene is TRBJ2-3, the V gene TRBV2; 8 nucleotides align to TRBD1. CDR3 length: 19 amino acids. In germline, CDR1 is SNHLY, CDR2 FYNNEI. The CDR3 DNA reads as TGTGCCCGCAGTTTCTCGTCAGGGGGCCGCTTTTTTAGCACAGATACGCAGTATTTT. It encodes CARSFSSGGRFFSTDTQYF.

In its sample, this clonotype was seen many times. The gene calls are TRBV7-3 and TRBJ2-5; D is possibly TRBD2 (7 bases). V lost 5 bases, J lost 4 bases, and 11 bases lay in between. Germline CDR1 reads SGHTA; CDR2 reads FQGTGA. The CDR3 totals 13 residues. The CDR3 here is CASSRGAGETQYF. The CDR3 DNA is TGTGCCAGCAGCCGGGGGGCAGGAGAGACCCAGTACTTC.

Only a few counts were recorded for this clonotype. The V call is TRBV5-6, the J call TRBJ2-6, with D hard to call. V gave up 5 bases and J gave up 9 bases, with 18 bases separating them. CDR1 SGHDT and CDR2 YYEEEE come from the germline V gene. This CDR3 has 15 amino acids. The CDR3 coding sequence is TGTGCCAGCAGGGACGTACTGGTTGGCGGCAACGTCCTGACTTTC. This sequence encodes CASRDVLVGGNVLTF.